This T cell receptor beta chain was observed in a study of vaccination effects on CD4 cells after COVID-19 (dated by TCRdb to between 2020 and 2023). For the wider study: The ViraFEST assay stimulated PBMC with viral peptide pools and then used TCR sequencing to identify antigen-specific CD4+ T cell clonotypes by expansion. Two doses of either the BNT162b2 or the mRNA-1273 mRNA SARS-CoV-2 vaccine were administered to participants. Each well held fewer than 2.5 million PBMC cultured in IMDM containing approximately 5% human AB serum, approximately 10 IU/ml IL-2 and gentamicin, along with 8 to 10 ug/ml peptides. In both COVID-19 convalescent patients and infection-naive vaccine recipients, the study compared SARS-CoV-2 spike-specific CD4+ TCR repertoires from before mRNA vaccination with those from after it. Altogether, around 11 COVID-19 convalescent patients and 4 SARS-CoV-2-naive healthy vaccine recipients made up the full study. Cultures from other donors in the study were sequenced with the Oncomine TCR Beta short-read assay on an Illumina iSeq 100. What the research found in general, with its limitations: Only a small number of convalescent patients were included, and no early post-infection timepoints were available, which limited the study. In healthy vaccine recipients, vaccine-induced clones were almost all SARS-CoV-2 mono-reactive, with only 1 of 255 being cross-reactive with common cold coronaviruses. Clones induced by infection and clones induced by vaccination both contracted markedly at late timepoints after vaccination, which fits with T cell responses waning over time.

Library generation was performed with the immunoSEQ multiplex PCR assay. DNA from the CD4+ T cells that had been cultured and isolated underwent TCR beta CDR3 sequencing. The paper's processing steps were these. Non-productive TCR sequences were discarded, and reads were trimmed to the CDR3 region, with only CDR3s of 7 or more amino acids retained. Antigen-specific clonotypes were identified using the MANAFEST web app by comparison of expansion in peptide wells against reference cultures. Positive clones required FDR<0.05 expansion versus reference and all other wells, odds ratio above 5, and frequency above 0.1% in two replicate wells. Cross-reactive clonotypes were defined as significantly expanded in SARS-CoV-2 spike wells and in at least one common cold coronavirus spike condition. Levenshtein distance calculated with the stringdist R package was used to assess CDR3 similarity, and unrooted trees were constructed with ape in R 3.6.1. Held by TCRdb, this immuneACCESS table contains in-frame sequences only and omits some clones. Under half of the omission traces to an unresolved V gene where checked; the cause of the rest is unknown. V, J and clone size derive from that table, while D and trimming were established from the DNA sequence. This sample is represented by some 26,000 clones; 73% of them were singletons. The top ten clones comprise 8% to 13% of the sample.

The germline V gene sets CDR1 to SGDLS and CDR2 to YYNGEE. Germline trimming: 0 bases from V, 6 bases from J; junction bases outside gene matches: 3. The CDR3 runs 15 amino acids, cysteine and phenylalanine included. Of the read, only the CDR3 DNA is kept; its 45 bases are in frame from base 1. After about 10 days of culture, CD4+ T cells were isolated with the EasySep CD4+ T cell isolation kit. None of the healthy vaccine recipients had a prior SARS-CoV-2 infection, which was confirmed by nucleocapsid antibody tests that came back negative both before and after vaccination. Half of the culture medium was replaced with fresh IL-2-containing medium on days 3 and 7. Unless noted otherwise, every peptide stimulation condition was cultured in triplicate wells. Using Ficoll-Paque Plus gradient centrifugation, PBMC were separated from whole blood and then either used fresh or cryopreserved at -140C. The QIAamp micro DNA kit was used to extract genomic DNA from the cultured CD4+ T cells.

Comments on this clone: Its antigen is currently not known. No much larger clonotype is one base removed from it; base qualities were not supplied.

Here the sequenced sample was CD4+ T cells from PBMCs cultured without peptide, taken before COVID-19 vaccination. This chain is built from TRBV9 and TRBJ2-1, and 10 bases in between align with TRBD2. This clonotype originated in a human donor who received a COVID-19 vaccine. The nucleotide sequence reads as follows: TGTGCCAGCAGCGTAGGGGGGACTAGCGCCAATGAGCAGTTCTTC. This codes for CASSVGGTSANEQFF.